This T cell receptor beta chain is from a study of blood T cell repertoires in COVID-19 (dated by TCRdb to about 2020). About the investigation overall: Samples from collaborators originated in the United States, Italy and Spain and spanned both the acute and convalescent phases of COVID-19. Deeply sampled blood TCRbeta repertoires from subjects exposed to, actively infected with, or recovered from COVID-19 were included in the dataset. The prospective study material was composed of cDNA or gDNA derived from T cells, B-cell-depleted T cells, or PBMCs. The samples were drawn from the first 160 participants of the ongoing ImmuneRACE study and from 1,200 or so subjects provided by 6 global collaborators. The repertoires were released in a freely available public database meant as a resource for research on the immune response to SARS-CoV-2. The sample metadata nearly always contained a de-identified subject ID, COVID-19 status, age in years and sex. Where HLA class I and class II types were available, the types were taken from metadata supplied by the sample provider, not from assay-based typing. The study at large found these results: How much clinical and demographic metadata was included differed by source and by participant, and the metadata was provided uncurated.

At one collaborating source in Seattle, patients were enrolled during active infection and were followed longitudinally through the course of disease. Whole blood was collected in K2EDTA tubes by collaborating institutions according to the institutions' own protocols. Collaborator samples were shipped for TCRbeta analysis as frozen whole blood, isolated PBMCs, or DNA extracted from either sample type. Note on this clone: Its antigen is not yet known. Base qualities are not at hand, and no much larger clone is one base apart.

TCRbeta CDR3 regions were amplified from genomic DNA using the immunoSEQ Assay, a bias-controlled multiplex PCR. The paper's processing steps were these. The number of nucleated cells in each sample was estimated from the amplification of reference gene primers within the assay. Sequence reads were collapsed and filtered to measure the absolute abundance of every unique TCRbeta CDR3 rearrangement. For each sample, productive Simpson clonality was calculated by taking the square root of Simpson's diversity index across productive rearrangements. TCRdb's version of the immuneACCESS table is confined to in-frame rearrangements and falls short of the full clone set. An unresolved V gene accounts for under half of the shortfall where checked; the remainder is of unknown origin. V, J and clone size derive from that table, while D and trimming were established from the DNA sequence. For this sample the table gives some 270,000 clones, of which around 81% were detected only once. The ten largest clones take up approximately 15% of the sample.

This TCR came from a person aged 70 to 79 with COVID-19, enrolled during active disease. Specimen: peripheral blood.

The nucleotide sequence is given as TGCAGCGTTCGGAGGCAGGACACTGAAGCTTTCTTT. Translated, this is CSVRRQDTEAFF. The chain uses TRBV29-1 and TRBJ1-1; the D gene identity is not certain. The junction shows trimming of 5 bases on V and 3 bases on J, plus 10 bases between the germline ends. As encoded in the germline V gene, CDR1 is SQVTM while CDR2 is ANQGSEA. Its CDR3 holds 12 amino acids, cysteine through phenylalanine. The retained sequence is limited to the CDR3, 36 bases, with the frame set at the first base. The CDR3 plus the reference TRBV29-1 and TRBJ1-1 genes for the other parts give the full variable domain: SAVISQKPSRDICQRGTSLTIQCQVDSQVTMMFWYRQQPGQSLTLIATANQGSEATYESGFVIDKFPISRPNLTFSTLTVSNMSPEDSSIYLCSVRRQDTEAFFGQGTRLTVV.